Following are 27 T cell receptor beta chains from one sample sequenced in a study of OX40 agonist ivuxolimab in advanced cancers. The data were produced by immunoSEQ multiplex PCR, yet TCRdb's version contains in-frame clones alone and is incomplete. The data show 25,000 to 35,000 clones, about 84% seen once. The sample was CD4+ or CD8+ T cells sorted from blood, taken in a trial of the OX40 agonist ivuxolimab. These TCRs come from an adult with an advanced solid tumor such as melanoma, head and neck, liver or kidney cancer.

J is TRBJ2-7 and V is TRBV11-2; the D gene is possibly TRBD1 (5 bases). This CDR3 is 14 amino acids long. V lost 6 bases, J lost 2 bases, and 14 bases lay in between. In germline, CDR1 is SGHAT, CDR2 FQNNGV. CDR3 residues: CASRSGSRPYEQYF. CDR3 sequence (DNA): TGTGCCAGCAGGTCAGGGTCCAGGCCCTACGAGCAGTACTTC.

The chain employs TRBV5-1 and TRBJ2-1; TRBD2 aligns across 12 bases. The CDR3 contains 15 residues. From germline, CDR1 is SGHRS and CDR2 YFSETQ. V was pared by 4 bases and J by 6 bases, with 5 bases of the junction left unmatched. The CDR3 region is CASSPGLAGPNEQFF. The CDR3 DNA follows: TGCGCCAGCAGCCCGGGACTAGCGGGCCCCAATGAGCAGTTCTTC.

In its sample, this clone was seen a few times. The chain recombines TRBV10-3 with TRBJ2-7; 11 bases fit TRBD2. The germline V gene has CDR1 ENHRY and CDR2 SYGVKD. The CDR3 contains 16 residues. Trimming cost V 2 bases and J 4 bases; bases outside gene matches: 7. Here the CDR3 reads CAISEPGLAGVYEQYF. In nucleotides, the CDR3 is TGTGCCATCAGTGAGCCCGGACTAGCGGGTGTGTACGAGCAGTACTTC.

This clone was seen just once. The chain combines TRBV6-5 with TRBJ2-7, with 7 bases lining up with TRBD2. V dropped 2 bases and J dropped 3; count of bases not matched to a gene: 4. The CDR3 runs 14 residues. CDR1 and CDR2 (germline): MNHEY, SVGAGI. The CDR3 bases are TGTGCCAGCAGTTACCGGGCTAGCGGCTACGAGCAGTACTTC. Its protein product is CASSYRASGYEQYF.

This chain joins TRBV6-5 and TRBJ2-7; no firm D call. V shed 2 bases and J shed 0 bases, with 8 bases lying between them. Germline loops: CDR1 MNHEY, CDR2 SVGAGI. The CDR3 runs 14 residues. In DNA form, the CDR3 reads TGTGCCAGCAGTTACGGCGGAAACTCCTACGAGCAGTACTTC. Residues: CASSYGGNSYEQYF.

V is TRBV29-1 and J is TRBJ2-1; TRBD2 aligns across 10 bases. CDR3 length: 13 amino acids. Germline V gives CDR1 SQVTM, CDR2 ANQGSEA. Trimming cost V 4 bases and J 9 bases; bases outside gene matches: 6. The DNA for the CDR3 is TGCAGCGTTGTGGAGCGGGAGGGCCGTGAGCAGTTCTTC. Protein: CSVVEREGREQFF.

This clone has only one observation. This chain links TRBV4-2 with TRBJ2-1, with a tentative D call TRBD1 (6 bases). Germline assignment: CDR1 LGHNA and CDR2 YNFKEQ. V was trimmed by 1 base and J by 4 bases, leaving 11 bases between them. The CDR3 consists of 15 residues. The CDR3 DNA is TGTGCCAGCAGCCAAGCGGTTGGACAGTACAATGAGCAGTTCTTC. Protein: CASSQAVGQYNEQFF.

The chain couples TRBV30 to TRBJ1-5; 8 nucleotides align to TRBD1. The CDR3 runs 12 residues. V lost 5 bases and J lost 6; bases outside the gene matches: 3. CDR1 and CDR2 from the germline V gene are GTSNPN and SVGIG (reference sequence). The CDR3 coding sequence is TGTGCCTGGGACAGGGGTAGTCAGCCCCAGCATTTT. Translation gives CAWDRGSQPQHF.

The V gene is TRBV1, the J gene TRBJ2-2; the table names TRBD2, a call not compared with the DNA. TRBV1 is labeled a pseudogene. The CDR3 runs to 19 residues. DNA for the CDR3: TGCACCAGCAGCCAAGAAATTCCCACTAGCGGGAGAAACACCGGGGAGCTGTTTTTT. As protein: CTSSQEIPTSGRNTGELFF.

This clone was seen a few times. The chain carries TRBV5-5 and TRBJ1-1; D ambiguous. Deletions cut 1 base from V and 6 bases from J, with 10 bases between. This CDR3 has 13 residues. The germline V gene has CDR1 SGHKS and CDR2 YYEKEE (reference sequence). CDR3 bases: TGTGCCAGCAGCTTGACCCTTGTTTCTGAAGCTTTCTTT. Protein product: CASSLTLVSEAFF.

This sequence joins TRBV16 and TRBJ2-7; unclear D gene. The CDR3 is 12 amino acids. V gave up 5 bases and J gave up 4 bases, with 9 bases separating them. CDR1 is KGHSY, CDR2 FQNENV, per germline. The CDR3 DNA reads as TGTGCCAGCAGCGGCACAGCGTACGAGCAGTACTTC. Amino acids: CASSGTAYEQYF.

This chain's CDR3 is CAWSVLHRGLYEQYF. The CDR3 DNA is TGTGCCTGGAGTGTACTGCACAGGGGGCTTTACGAGCAGTACTTC. V is TRBV30 and J is TRBJ2-7, with 9 bases fitting TRBD1. The CDR3 totals 15 residues. V dropped 0 bases and J dropped 4; count of bases not matched to a gene: 7. Germline V gene lookup returns CDR1 GTSNPN and CDR2 SVGIG (reference sequence). Full variable domain (rest looked up from reference TRBV30 and TRBJ2-7): SQTIHQWPATLVQPVGSPLSLECTVEGTSNPNLYWYRQAAGRGLQLLFYSVGIGQISSEVPQNLSASRPQDRQFILSSKKLLLSDSGFYLCAWSVLHRGLYEQYFGPGTRLTVT.

The chain joins TRBV6-1 to TRBJ2-7; 10 bases line up with TRBD2. With 6 bases clipped from V and 3 bases from J, the junction kept 5 bases outside the gene matches. CDR3 size: 14 residues. Germline CDR1 reads MNHNS; CDR2 reads SASEGT. The DNA of the CDR3 is TGTGCCAGCAGCCTTAGCGGGAGGAACTACGAGCAGTACTTC. This gives the protein CASSLSGRNYEQYF.

V and J are TRBV4-1 and TRBJ2-1; tentatively, D is TRBD1 or TRBD2 (6 bases each). The CDR3 spans 13 residues. The V and J ends lost 3 bases and 8 bases respectively, with 11 bases between them. The V gene's germline CDR1 is MGHRA and CDR2 YSYEKL. CDR3 sequence reads: CASSHPGGDEQFF. The CDR3 bases are TGCGCCAGCAGCCATCCCGGGGGCGATGAGCAGTTCTTC.

The chain uses TRBV10-3 and TRBJ2-2, with D possibly being TRBD2 (5 bases). Germline V lookup: CDR1 ENHRY, CDR2 SYGVKD. Trimming took off 0 bases at V and 8 bases at J, with 13 bases between the two ends. The CDR3 runs to 15 residues. The CDR3: CAISESARRPGELFF. CDR3 nucleotide sequence: TGTGCCATCAGTGAGTCTGCGAGGAGGCCAGGGGAGCTGTTTTTT.

The CDR3 coding sequence is TGTGCCAGCAGCTTAAAACTCCGACTAGCGGGAGATACAGATACGCAGTATTTT. This sequence encodes CASSLKLRLAGDTDTQYF. V usage is TRBV7-6 and J usage is TRBJ2-3, with TRBD2 matching 12 bases. J lost 3 bases, V lost 2 bases, and 9 bases had no gene match. This CDR3 has 18 amino acids. Germline loops: CDR1 SGHVS, CDR2 FNYEAQ.

This clone has a single count. V is TRBV2 and J is TRBJ2-3; TRBD2 might be the D (6 bases). V was cut by 6 bases and J by 7 bases, with 17 bases left in between. Germline values: CDR1 SNHLY, CDR2 FYNNEI. The CDR3 spans 14 residues. The CDR3: CASSKSGGLYTQYF. The CDR3 DNA reads as TGTGCCAGCAGCAAGTCCGGGGGACTTTATACGCAGTATTTT.

The chain combines TRBV27 with TRBJ2-5; D may be TRBD2 (6 bases). Germline-derived CDR1 and CDR2 are MNHEY and SMNVEV (reference sequence). Trimming took off 4 bases at V and 4 bases at J, with 13 bases between the two ends. The CDR3 consists of 14 residues. The CDR3 here is CASSSSSGAETQYF. The CDR3 DNA follows: TGTGCCAGCAGTTCCTCATCGGGAGCAGAGACCCAGTACTTC.

J is TRBJ1-2 and V is TRBV7-9, with 8 bases lining up with TRBD1. The CDR3 runs 15 residues. Germline CDR1 and CDR2: SEHNR and FQNEAQ (reference sequence). Losses at the gene ends were 6 bases for V and 8 bases for J; bases not matched to a gene: 14. CDR3: CASSYSGTGFWGYTF. CDR3 sequence (DNA): TGTGCCAGCAGTTACTCCGGGACAGGCTTTTGGGGCTACACCTTC.

The chain is built from TRBV5-5 and TRBJ1-5, with D tentatively TRBD1 (5 bases). Germline values: CDR1 SGHKS, CDR2 YYEKEE (reference sequence). V was clipped by 4 bases and J by 1 base, with 12 bases between them. The CDR3 extends over 15 amino acids. This CDR3 is CASSGDGGSNQPQHF. The CDR3 DNA reads as TGTGCCAGCAGCGGGGACGGTGGGAGCAATCAGCCCCAGCATTTT.

This clone was seen just once. V is TRBV30 and J is TRBJ1-2; a possible D gene is TRBD1 (6 bases). The V and J ends lost 1 base and 3 bases respectively, with 9 bases between them. The germline V gene encodes CDR1 GTSNPN and CDR2 SVGIG (reference sequence). The CDR3 is 13 residues long. The CDR3 reads CAWSAGGDYGYTF. CDR3 DNA: TGTGCCTGGAGTGCGGGGGGCGACTATGGCTACACCTTC.

Regarding this clone: Other DNA sequences in this sample translate to the same CDR3. The chain employs TRBV2 and TRBJ2-5; weak D call: TRBD2 (7 bases). This CDR3 region has 15 residues. Germline V gene data show CDR1 as SNHLY and CDR2 as FYNNEI. Trimming removed 3 bases from V and 2 bases from J, with 13 bases in between. The CDR3 spells CASSDGGGGQETQYF. The DNA of the CDR3 is TGTGCCAGCAGTGATGGGGGGGGCGGACAAGAGACCCAGTACTTC.

This clone was detected only a few times. V and J are TRBV9 and TRBJ1-4; D is perhaps TRBD1 (5 bases). The germline V gene encodes CDR1 SGDLS and CDR2 YYNGEE. The CDR3 contains 14 residues. The germline V and J ends were trimmed by 4 bases and 2 bases, with 9 bases remaining between them. The CDR3 DNA reads as TGTGCCAGCAGCACCCAGGGCACTAATGAAAAACTGTTTTTT. Residues: CASSTQGTNEKLFF.

This chain joins TRBV9 and TRBJ2-3, with 7 bases matching TRBD2. Germline V gene lookup returns CDR1 SGDLS and CDR2 YYNGEE. The length of the CDR3 is 16 residues. V lost 0 bases to trimming and J lost 3 bases; unmatched junction nucleotides: 7. The CDR3, as DNA: TGTGCCAGCAGCGTAGACGAGGGACTAAGAACAGATACGCAGTATTTT. Its translation is CASSVDEGLRTDTQYF.

This clone was seen just once. The chain has TRBV11-2 and TRBJ2-5; possible D gene TRBD2, 5 bases. Germline CDR1 SGHAT, CDR2 FQNNGV. The CDR3 covers 16 residues. The V end was cut by 0 bases, the J end by 5 bases, with 16 bases between. CDR3 region: CASSLDFPGKWETQYF. DNA of the CDR3: TGTGCCAGCAGCTTAGATTTCCCGGGGAAGTGGGAGACCCAGTACTTC. The variable domain in full, completed from reference TRBV11-2 and TRBJ2-5, reads EAGVAQSPRYKIIEKRQSVAFWCNPISGHATLYWYQQILGQGPKLLIQFQNNGVVDDSQLPKDRFSAERLKGVDSTLKIQPAKLEDSAVYLCASSLDFPGKWETQYFGPGTRLLVL.

The rearrangement uses TRBV19 and TRBJ1-5; no firm D call. With 3 bases removed from V and 4 bases from J, the gap between germline ends came to 10 bases. The CDR3 covers 14 residues. Germline CDR1 LNHDA, CDR2 SQIVND (reference sequence). The CDR3 bases are TGTGCCAGTAGTATCGGACCCGGTAATCAGCCCCAGCATTTT. This sequence encodes CASSIGPGNQPQHF.

The V gene is TRBV7-8, the J gene TRBJ2-7, with 10 bases fitting TRBD2. The CDR3 has 15 residues. Germline V CDR1 and CDR2: SGHVS, FQNEAQ. The J segment lost 2 bases and the V segment lost 4 bases, leaving 5 bases of the junction unmatched. The CDR3 DNA reads as TGTGCCAGCAGCTGGCTAGCGGGAGTACCCTACGAGCAGTACTTC. Translating it yields CASSWLAGVPYEQYF.